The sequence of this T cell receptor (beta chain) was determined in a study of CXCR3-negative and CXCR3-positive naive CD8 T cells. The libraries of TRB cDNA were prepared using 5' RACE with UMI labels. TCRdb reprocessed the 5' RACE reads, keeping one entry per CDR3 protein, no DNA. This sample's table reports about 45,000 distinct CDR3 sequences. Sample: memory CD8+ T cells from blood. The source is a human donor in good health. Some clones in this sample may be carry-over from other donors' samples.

CDR3 region: CASSDSGTGELFF. The chain carries TRBV6-4 and TRBJ2-2. This CDR3 has 13 amino acids. Germline lookup yields CDR1 MRHNA and CDR2 SNTAGT.